This T cell receptor (beta chain) comes out of a study of regulatory T cells in long-lasting Graves disease (TCRdb year 2021). Looking at the study overall: Newly diagnosed Graves' disease patients had taken antithyroid drugs for less than 3 months. Peripheral blood TCR sequencing and RNA sequencing compared persistent Graves' disease patients with newly diagnosed Graves' disease patients. The study was conducted in China and was registered as a clinical trial. A total of around 35 samples were covered by TCR sequencing, comprising roughly 13 persistent and 20 newly diagnosed Graves' disease patients.

From cysteine to phenylalanine, the CDR3 is 12 amino acids long. CDR3 DNA is the only sequence kept; it has 36 bases, read in frame from the first base. Sequences KGHSH (CDR1) and LQKENI (CDR2) are obtained from the germline V gene. The junction carries 12 bases between V and J, which are trimmed by 7 bases and 5 bases respectively. This clonotype was seen ten or more times. The antigen it recognizes is unknown. No base-level quality is on record; no much larger clone is a single base apart. This specimen's time point label, interpreted: newly diagnosed GD, antithyroid drugs for less than 3 months. For both TCR sequencing and RNA sequencing, RNA was extracted from PBMCs in TRIzol. The diagnosis of Graves' disease was made according to American Thyroid Association guidelines. Patients for the study were recruited at an endocrinology department in Xi'an, China. Each patient gave approximately 8.8 milliliters of peripheral blood, collected in an EDTA anticoagulant tube. Ficoll Paque Plus density gradient separation was used to isolate PBMCs, and no additional T cell sorting was done. An Agilent 2100 Bioanalyzer and agarose gel were used to check RNA quality, and a NanoDrop 2000 was used to measure RNA concentration.

What the study reported, not specific to this receptor: Only the TCR beta chain was sequenced and analyzed. The small sample size was acknowledged by the authors as a limitation that may reduce accuracy. Persistent Graves' disease patients showed lower TCR Shannon entropy and fewer highly expanded clones than newly diagnosed patients, suggesting clonal expansion. The study examined only peripheral blood because the primary lesion, thyroid tissue, could not be accessed. Persistent patients shared more public clonotypes among themselves (fewer than 3,000) than newly diagnosed patients did (more than 850). Preferential use of TRBV28, TRBJ1-2 and TRBJ2-5 was observed in persistent disease, whereas TRBV20-1 and TRBJ2-1 were favored in newly diagnosed disease.

The library relied on multiplex PCR. The run used an Illumina HiSeq 4000. iRepertoire HTBI primers and Arm-PCR amplification of CDR3 regions were used to construct TCR beta libraries. Gel purification was performed on PCR products prior to sequencing. Per the source publication's procedure: A total of roughly 67 TRBV and some 13 TRBJ segments were identified across samples and were used for gene usage analysis of CDR3 amino acid clonotypes. COPE and FqMerger were used to merge filtered high-quality paired reads into contigs. BLAST was used to align contigs to IMGT TRBV, TRBD and TRBJ reference genes, and CDR3 was defined according to IMGT. Any clonotype with a frequency above 0.1% was counted as a highly expanded clone. Shannon entropy was used to measure repertoire diversity, and the Gini coefficient was used to measure V-J evenness. Public clonotypes were defined as clonotypes shared by more than one individual. Starting from the raw public reads, TCRdb applied fastp trimming at Q25, assembled clones with MiXCR and retained in-frame beta chains. Duplicate CDR3 protein sequences are folded into a single record with the most common DNA and genes. The V and J calls come from TCRdb's annotation, not from the publication. Within this sample are some 560,000 distinct CDR3 sequences, with around 16% of them counted one time only. 20% to 25% of the sample is in the top ten clones.

These sequences were also reported in another study, on T cells in Graves' hyperthyroidism and ophthalmopathy. The second investigation adds: Graves' hyperthyroidism was defined as stable when no progression to ophthalmopathy occurred over 18 months of follow-up. Hyperthyroidism patients were aged 18 to 65 years and newly diagnosed, with disease duration of less than 2 months. Patients with uncontrolled infections, other autoimmune diseases, pregnancy or lactation were excluded. Diagnoses were established on the basis of clinical symptoms, serum thyroxine and TRAb, thyroid ultrasound, and orbital computed tomography. A first-round RT-PCR of the TCR CDR3 used the HTBI primer set with the Qiagen OneStep RT-PCR kit. Most expanded thyroid clonotypes (frequency above 0.001) were also detected in blood, a finding suggesting that blood repertoires may reflect thyroid immune responses. In cross-validation, a model built on a 13 V-J signature told ophthalmopathy apart from stable hyperthyroidism with just under 90% sensitivity and about 81% specificity, and in testing the same model reached 80%/75%. In validation, progression to ophthalmopathy was predicted by the model with almost 71% sensitivity and around 76% specificity, a median of roughly six months before onset. TCR V-J signatures able to tell the groups apart were searched for in a discovery cohort of 95 to 100 patients, of whom approximately 40 had Graves' ophthalmopathy and about 60 had stable Graves' hyperthyroidism. Prospective prediction of ophthalmopathy was tested in an independent validation cohort of 18 hyperthyroidism patients and some 17 patients who later progressed to ophthalmopathy. The roughly 90 discovery patients were divided at random into training and test sets in a 7:3 ratio. In more than 5 Graves' hyperthyroidism patients, the study also compared T-cell repertoires from thyroid tissue with T-cell repertoires from blood. Following sampling, methimazole starting at 30 mg daily was given to hyperthyroidism patients, and high-dose intravenous methylprednisolone was given to ophthalmopathy patients. The libraries were constructed in a second round of multiplex PCR and then size-selected and purified. Libraries were sequenced paired-end with 100 bp reads on an Illumina HiSeq2000. Raw data were processed with SOAPnuke, discarding reads with adapters, uncalled bases, mean Phred below 15, or no exact constant-primer or identifier match. COPE v1.2.5 was used to merge high-quality paired reads, and clonotypes were defined as unique nucleotide sequences. MiTCR v1.1 was used to align the clonotypes against IMGT TRBV, TRBD and TRBJ reference segments. Analysis was restricted to V-J combinations with a frequency above 0.0001, which covered roughly 99% of repertoires. A TCS score was defined as the ratio between F50 (clonal expansion) and ExV (chaos), using BLOSUM62-based TCRdist between CDR3 peptides within each V-J. Welch's t-statistics and random forest reduced several hundred V-J features to roughly 13, which were used in a naive Bayes classifier (R e1071). Sample size was not statistically predetermined, and blinding of investigators to group allocation was not performed. TCR Vbeta CDR3 sequencing of 130 to 150 peripheral blood samples (about 45 ophthalmopathy, roughly 74 hyperthyroidism and approximately 17 progressor patients) is reported in the paper.

The sequence is built from TRBV18 and TRBJ2-7; a tentative D call is TRBD1 (6 bases match). Material: peripheral blood mononuclear cells (PBMCs), obtained at new diagnosis, from a patient treated with antithyroid drugs. The source is a middle-aged woman with Graves disease. Donor details come from another sample of the same person, matched by shared clones. The DNA sequence is given as TGTGCCAGCTGCCGGGACACCCACGAGCAGTACTTC. Its amino acids are CASCRDTHEQYF.